The T cell receptor (beta chain) under discussion was sequenced for a study of shared clonotypes between healthy human individuals. Study as a whole: With ages of 18 to 49, the donors were two women and three men.

V was pared by 1 base and J by 8 bases, with 23 bases between. Looked up from germline, CDR1 is MGHRA and CDR2 is YSYEKL. This CDR3 is 17 amino acids long. TCRdb's copy holds only in-frame clones and misses some; the assay was immunoSEQ multiplex PCR. Among a few million clones listed, more than 85% were seen once. All of the donors resided in Nashville, Tennessee, and each was a Caucasian adult. Material for sequencing was naive CD4+ T cells from PBMCs. Regarding subset: CD45RA+ positively selected. This receptor was obtained from a man aged 18 to 30 in good health. Some clones in this sample may be carry-over from other donors' samples. The chain carries TRBV4-1 and TRBJ1-2; D possibly corresponds to TRBD1 (6 bases). The CDR3 loop reads CASSQVSPGAPPGGYTF. DNA of the CDR3: TGCGCCAGCAGCCAAGTCTCCCCGGGGGCCCCGCCCGGGGGCTACACCTTC.